The sequence of this T cell receptor (beta chain) was determined in a study of cytomegalovirus exposure and HLA in healthy donors. Findings and limits, study-wide: TCR beta chain V- and J-gene trimming was linked, in a later analysis, to a missense variant in DCLRE1C. In an earlier analysis, in 620 or so donors, most V segments appeared productive either ~90% or ~30% of the time.

Though probably carrying unrecorded immune exposures, donors were nominally healthy at sampling. Amplification used 60 Vbeta primers and 13 Jbeta primers. Only in-frame clones appear in the TCRdb table, and some are missing; sequencing was by immunoSEQ multiplex PCR. In total, the table holds tens of thousands of clones. The CDR3 consists of 13 residues. Germline V gene data show CDR1 as GTSNPN and CDR2 as SVGIG (reference sequence). V lost 6 bases, J lost 5 bases, and 5 bases stayed unmatched. As to this clone: Antigen specificity is unknown.

The source of this sequence is a male donor in good health and CMV-seropositive. The specimen was PBMCs. V usage is TRBV30 and J usage is TRBJ2-1; 9 positions agree with TRBD1. The CDR3 spells CACPDRGDNEQFF. CDR3 coding DNA: TGTGCCTGCCCGGACAGGGGCGACAATGAGCAGTTCTTC.